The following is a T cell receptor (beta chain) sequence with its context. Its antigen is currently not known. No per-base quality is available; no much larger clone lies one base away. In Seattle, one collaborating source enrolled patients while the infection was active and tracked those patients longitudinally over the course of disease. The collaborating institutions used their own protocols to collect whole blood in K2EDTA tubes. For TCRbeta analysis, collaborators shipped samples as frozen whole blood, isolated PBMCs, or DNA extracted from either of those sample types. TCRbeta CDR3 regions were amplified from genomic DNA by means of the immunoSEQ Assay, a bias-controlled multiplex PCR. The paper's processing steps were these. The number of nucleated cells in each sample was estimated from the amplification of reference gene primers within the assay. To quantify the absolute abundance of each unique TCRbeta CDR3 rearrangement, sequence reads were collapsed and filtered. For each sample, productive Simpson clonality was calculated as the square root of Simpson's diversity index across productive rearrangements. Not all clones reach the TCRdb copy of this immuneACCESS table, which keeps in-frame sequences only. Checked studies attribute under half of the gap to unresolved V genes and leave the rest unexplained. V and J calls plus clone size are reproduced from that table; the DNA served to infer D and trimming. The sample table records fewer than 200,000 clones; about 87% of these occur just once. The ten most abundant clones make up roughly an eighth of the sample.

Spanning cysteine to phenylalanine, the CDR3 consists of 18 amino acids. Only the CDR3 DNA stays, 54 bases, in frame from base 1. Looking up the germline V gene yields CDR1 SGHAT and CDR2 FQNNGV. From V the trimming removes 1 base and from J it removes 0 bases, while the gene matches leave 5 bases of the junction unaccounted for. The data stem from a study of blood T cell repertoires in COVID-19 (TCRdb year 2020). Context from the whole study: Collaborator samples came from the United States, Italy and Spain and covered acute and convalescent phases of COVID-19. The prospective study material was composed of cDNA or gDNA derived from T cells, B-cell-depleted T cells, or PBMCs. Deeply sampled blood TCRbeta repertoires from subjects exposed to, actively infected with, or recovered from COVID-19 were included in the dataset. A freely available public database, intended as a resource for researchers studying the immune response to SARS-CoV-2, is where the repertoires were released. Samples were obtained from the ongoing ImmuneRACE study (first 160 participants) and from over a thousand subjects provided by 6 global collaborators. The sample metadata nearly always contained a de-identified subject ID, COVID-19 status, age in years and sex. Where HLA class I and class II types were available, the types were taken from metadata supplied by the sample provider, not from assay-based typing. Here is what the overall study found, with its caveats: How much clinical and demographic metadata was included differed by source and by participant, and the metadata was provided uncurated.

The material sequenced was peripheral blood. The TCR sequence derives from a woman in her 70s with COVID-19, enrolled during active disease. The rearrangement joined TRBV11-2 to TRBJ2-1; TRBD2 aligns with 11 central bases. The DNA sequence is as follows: TGTGCCAGCAGCTTAGCCGGACTAGCGGGCGACTCCTACAATGAGCAGTTCTTC. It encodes CASSLAGLAGDSYNEQFF. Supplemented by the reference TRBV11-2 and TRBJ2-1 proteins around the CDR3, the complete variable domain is EAGVAQSPRYKIIEKRQSVAFWCNPISGHATLYWYQQILGQGPKLLIQFQNNGVVDDSQLPKDRFSAERLKGVDSTLKIQPAKLEDSAVYLCASSLAGLAGDSYNEQFFGPGTRLTVL.